This T cell receptor beta chain was sequenced in a study of blood T cell repertoires in COVID-19. Turning to the study itself: COVID-19 samples from acute and convalescent phases originated in the United States, Italy and Spain.

How the authors handled the data: For nucleated cells, counts were estimated from reference gene primer amplification. TCRdb's table, derived via immunoSEQ multiplex PCR, lists solely in-frame clones and lacks some. V and J calls and clone size are copied from that table; D and trimming were computed from the DNA. Altogether more than 110,000 clones are present, 85% to 90% being singletons, with the ten largest covering around 10%. Germline V CDR1 and CDR2: SGHRS, YFSETQ. The length of the CDR3 is 16 residues. Trimming removed 0 bases from V and 1 base from J, with 11 bases in between. Sequencing was carried out using peripheral blood. The clonotype originates from a woman of 80 years or more with acute or convalescent COVID-19. The chain has TRBV5-1 and TRBJ2-4; D not resolved. CDR3 DNA: TGCGCCAGCAGCTTGGGTATGGAGACGGCCAAAAACATTCAGTACTTC. It specifies CASSLGMETAKNIQYF.